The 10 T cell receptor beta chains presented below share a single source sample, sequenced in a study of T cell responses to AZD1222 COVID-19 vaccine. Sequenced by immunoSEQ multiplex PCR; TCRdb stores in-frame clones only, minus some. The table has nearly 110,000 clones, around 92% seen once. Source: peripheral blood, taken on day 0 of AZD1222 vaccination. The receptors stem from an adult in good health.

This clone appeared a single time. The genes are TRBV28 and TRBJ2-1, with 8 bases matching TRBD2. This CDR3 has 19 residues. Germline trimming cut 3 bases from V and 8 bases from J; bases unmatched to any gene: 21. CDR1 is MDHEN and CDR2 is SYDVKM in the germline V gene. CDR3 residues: CASSFEAQVSGLDLDEQFF. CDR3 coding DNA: TGTGCCAGCAGTTTCGAGGCACAAGTTTCGGGACTAGACCTCGATGAGCAGTTCTTC.

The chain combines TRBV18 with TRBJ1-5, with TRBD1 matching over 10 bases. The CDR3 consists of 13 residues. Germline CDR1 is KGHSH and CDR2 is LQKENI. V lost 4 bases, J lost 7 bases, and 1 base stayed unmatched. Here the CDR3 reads CASSLGQGQPQHF. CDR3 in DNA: TGTGCCAGCTCACTGGGACAGGGGCAGCCCCAGCATTTT.

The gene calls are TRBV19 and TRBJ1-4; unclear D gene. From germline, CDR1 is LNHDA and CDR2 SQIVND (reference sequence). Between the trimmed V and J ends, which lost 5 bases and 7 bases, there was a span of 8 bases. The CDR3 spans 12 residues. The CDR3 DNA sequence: TGTGCCAGTAGTCCAGGTGGTGAAAAACTGTTTTTT. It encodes CASSPGGEKLFF.

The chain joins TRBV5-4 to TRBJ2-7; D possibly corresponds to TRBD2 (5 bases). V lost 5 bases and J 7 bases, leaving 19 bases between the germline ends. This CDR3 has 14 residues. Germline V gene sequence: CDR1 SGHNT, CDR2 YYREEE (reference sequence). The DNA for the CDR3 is TGTGCCAGCAGAGCGGAATCCGATTCCTTAGAGCAGTACTTC. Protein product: CASRAESDSLEQYF.

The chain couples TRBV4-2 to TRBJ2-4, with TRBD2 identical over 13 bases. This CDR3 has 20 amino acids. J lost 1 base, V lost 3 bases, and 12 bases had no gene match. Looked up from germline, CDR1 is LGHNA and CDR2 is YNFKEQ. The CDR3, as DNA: TGTGCCAGCAGCCAGGACCATGGACTAGCGGGAGTTGGCGCCAAAAACATTCAGTACTTC. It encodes CASSQDHGLAGVGAKNIQYF.

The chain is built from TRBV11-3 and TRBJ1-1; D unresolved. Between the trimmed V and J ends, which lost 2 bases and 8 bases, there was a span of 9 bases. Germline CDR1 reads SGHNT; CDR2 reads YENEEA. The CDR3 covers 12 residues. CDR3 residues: CASSLLSFEAFF. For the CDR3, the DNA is TGTGCCAGCAGCTTACTTTCTTTCGAAGCTTTCTTT.

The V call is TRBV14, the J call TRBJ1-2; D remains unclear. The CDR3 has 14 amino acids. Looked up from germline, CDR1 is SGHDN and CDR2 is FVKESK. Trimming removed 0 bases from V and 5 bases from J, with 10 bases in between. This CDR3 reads CASSQDQVWYGYTF. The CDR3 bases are TGTGCCAGCAGCCAAGATCAGGTCTGGTATGGCTACACCTTC.

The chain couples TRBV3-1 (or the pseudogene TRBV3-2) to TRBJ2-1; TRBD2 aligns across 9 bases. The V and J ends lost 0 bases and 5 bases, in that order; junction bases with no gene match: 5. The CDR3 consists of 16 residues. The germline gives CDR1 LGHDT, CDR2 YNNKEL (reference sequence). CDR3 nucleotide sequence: TGTGCCAGCAGCCAAGATATAGCGGGAGTGGACAATGAGCAGTTCTTC. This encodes CASSQDIAGVDNEQFF.

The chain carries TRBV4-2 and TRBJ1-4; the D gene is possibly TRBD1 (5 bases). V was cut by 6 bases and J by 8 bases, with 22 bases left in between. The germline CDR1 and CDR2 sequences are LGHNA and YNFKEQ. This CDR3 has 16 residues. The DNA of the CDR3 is TGTGCCAGCAGGTCCGGACCCGGGCAGGGTGGGGAAAAACTGTTTTTT. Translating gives CASRSGPGQGGEKLFF.

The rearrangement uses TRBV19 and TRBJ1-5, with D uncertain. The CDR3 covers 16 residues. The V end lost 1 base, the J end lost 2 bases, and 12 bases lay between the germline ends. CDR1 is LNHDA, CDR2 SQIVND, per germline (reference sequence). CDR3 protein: CASSIGRTRGNQPQHF. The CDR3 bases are TGTGCCAGTAGTATAGGCCGCACTAGGGGCAATCAGCCCCAGCATTTT.